These 25 T cell receptor beta chains were all obtained from the same sample, sequenced in a study of radiation and T cells in renal cell carcinoma. Data came from immunoSEQ multiplex PCR; TCRdb stores just in-frame clones and leaves some out. Of fewer than 55,000 clones in the sample, 80% are singletons; the top ten hold around 28%. Time point noted: blood 2 weeks post-SBRT. Stated treatment: 15 Gy SBRT to primary tumor, nephrectomy 4 weeks later. Material: blood, obtained from a patient whose treatment included radiotherapy and nephrectomy. These receptors originate from a woman between 70 and 85 years old with renal cell carcinoma.

V and J are TRBV6-5 and TRBJ2-3; D uncertain. V was pared by 6 bases and J by 0 bases, with 7 bases between. The CDR3 is 13 amino acids. From germline, CDR1 is MNHEY and CDR2 SVGAGI. The CDR3: CASRRKSTDTQYF. CDR3 nucleotides: TGTGCCAGCAGGAGAAAGAGCACAGATACGCAGTATTTT.

V and J are TRBV6-5 and TRBJ2-2; D unclear. Germline assignment: CDR1 MNHEY and CDR2 SVGAGI. There are 9 residues in the CDR3. Trimming left V 5 bases short and J 11 bases short, with 3 bases between. CDR3 bases: TGTGCCAGCAGTCCCGAGCTGTTTTTT. Its translation: CASSPELFF.

This clone was counted a few times. The rearrangement uses TRBV19 and TRBJ2-3, with D possibly TRBD2 on 5 matching bases. This CDR3 comprises 18 residues. V was clipped by 3 bases and J by 4 bases, with 23 bases between them. Germline V lookup: CDR1 LNHDA, CDR2 SQIVND (reference sequence). The DNA of the CDR3 is TGTGCCAGTAGTATCGCCCCACGAGGGTGCCGGTTTGCAGATACGCAGTATTTT. Residues: CASSIAPRGCRFADTQYF.

The chain links TRBV27 to TRBJ2-5; 7 nucleotides agree with TRBD2. The CDR3 sequence is 14 residues long. Trimming cost V 8 bases and J 4 bases; bases outside gene matches: 10. Germline V gene data show CDR1 as MNHEY and CDR2 as SMNVEV (reference sequence). The CDR3 sequence is CASARSGGVETQYF. In nucleotides, the CDR3 is TGTGCCAGCGCCCGCTCGGGGGGAGTAGAGACCCAGTACTTC.

To note about this clone: The junction differs from germline at one of its ends, possibly a read error. The J gene is TRBJ1-5, the V gene TRBV2; possibly TRBD1 for D (5 bases). CDR3 length: 14 residues. CDR1 is SNHLY, CDR2 FYNNEI, per germline. This CDR3 is CASSEASGRNRLRF. The CDR3 nucleotides are TGTGCCAGCAGTGAAGCAAGTGGACGGAACAGGTTGCGTTTT.

With regard to this clone: At the DNA level, this CDR3 is encoded by other sequences in the same sample as well. The chain is built from TRBV9 and TRBJ2-7; TRBD2 agrees at 10 bases. CDR3 length: 15 residues. V was clipped by 4 bases and J by 2 bases; unmatched bases: 6. Germline CDR1 is SGDLS and CDR2 is YYNGEE. The CDR3 reads CASSPRLAGAYEQYF. CDR3 nucleotide sequence: TGTGCCAGCAGCCCCCGGCTAGCGGGGGCCTACGAGCAGTACTTC.

In its sample, this clone was seen a few times. The chain links TRBV18 to TRBJ1-1, with 7 bases identical to TRBD1. This CDR3 has 13 residues. The germline V gene has CDR1 KGHSH and CDR2 LQKENI. The V gene end was trimmed by 4 bases and the J gene end by 3 bases; junction bases not matched to a gene: 2. The CDR3 sequence: CASSRQGDTEAFF. The CDR3 DNA reads TGTGCCAGCTCACGTCAGGGGGACACTGAAGCTTTCTTT. Combining the CDR3 with reference TRBV18 and TRBJ1-1 gives the whole variable domain NAGVMQNPRHLVRRRGQEARLRCSPMKGHSHVYWYRQLPEEGLKFMVYLQKENIIDESGMPKERFSAEFPKEGPSILRIQQVVRGDSAAYFCASSRQGDTEAFFGQGTRLTVV.

This chain connects TRBV14 to TRBJ2-1, with D perhaps TRBD1 (6 bases). The CDR3 extends over 17 amino acids. Deletions cut 0 bases from V and 6 bases from J, with 18 bases between. Per germline, CDR1 SGHDN and CDR2 FVKESK. The CDR3 DNA is TGTGCCAGCAGCCAAGACAGGGGCAATTGGGCGGCCAATGAGCAGTTCTTC. Its protein product is CASSQDRGNWAANEQFF.

The chain carries TRBV7-9 and TRBJ2-2; D is perhaps TRBD1 (5 bases). Trimming took 4 bases from V and 1 from J, leaving 13 bases between them. Germline V gene data show CDR1 as SEHNR and CDR2 as FQNEAQ (reference sequence). The CDR3 contains 16 residues. The CDR3 reads CASSSTYQGNTGELFF. As DNA, the CDR3 is TGTGCCAGCAGCTCTACCTATCAGGGGAACACCGGGGAGCTGTTTTTT.

The V and J genes are TRBV4-1 and TRBJ1-2; no reliable D call. This CDR3 comprises 14 residues. V was clipped by 1 base and J by 4 bases, with 10 bases between them. Germline CDR1 is MGHRA and CDR2 is YSYEKL. As DNA, the CDR3 is TGCGCCAGCAGCCAAGCGGCCGCCAGCTATGGCTACACCTTC. Residues: CASSQAAASYGYTF.

This sequence joins TRBV19 and TRBJ2-1, with 10 bases lining up with TRBD1. CDR3 length equals 14 residues. CDR1 LNHDA and CDR2 SQIVND come from the germline V gene (reference sequence). V lost 4 bases, J lost 4 bases, and 1 base stayed unmatched. The CDR3 nucleotides read TGTGCCAGTAGTACGGACAGGGGGTACAATGAGCAGTTCTTC. It encodes CASSTDRGYNEQFF.

CDR3 residues: CASRPGQGASNTEAFF. Written as DNA, the CDR3 is TGTGCCAGCAGGCCGGGACAGGGGGCTTCGAACACTGAAGCTTTCTTT. The rearrangement uses TRBV7-9 and TRBJ1-1; 12 nucleotides line up with TRBD1. Germline V CDR1 and CDR2: SEHNR, FQNEAQ (reference sequence). This CDR3 has 16 residues. With 6 bases clipped from V and 1 base from J, the junction kept 6 bases outside the gene matches. Full variable domain (missing parts from reference TRBV7-9 and TRBJ1-1): DTGVSQNPRHKITKRGQNVTFRCDPISEHNRLYWYRQTLGQGPEFLTYFQNEAQLEKSRLLSDRFSAERPKGSFSTLEIQRTEQGDSAMYLCASRPGQGASNTEAFFGQGTRLTVV.

The chain is built from TRBV15 and TRBJ2-2, with D hard to call. Trimming removed 2 bases at V and 3 bases at J, with 7 bases between. This CDR3 spans 14 amino acids. CDR1 is LNHNV, CDR2 YYDKDF, per germline (reference sequence). The CDR3 region is CATSRNRDTGELFF. Here the CDR3 DNA reads TGTGCCACCAGCAGAAACCGGGACACCGGGGAGCTGTTTTTT.

The rearrangement links TRBV27 to TRBJ1-4, with 11 bases identical to TRBD1. Germline values: CDR1 MNHEY, CDR2 SMNVEV (reference sequence). Trimming at V came to 6 bases and at J to 7 bases, leaving 13 bases not matched to a gene. The CDR3 is 17 residues long. The CDR3: CASSPLGQGGGGEKLFF. Here the CDR3 DNA reads TGTGCCAGCAGCCCTTTGGGACAGGGGGGAGGAGGTGAAAAACTGTTTTTT.

The rearrangement joins TRBV15 to TRBJ1-3, with a tentative D call TRBD1 (5 bases). The CDR3 extends over 13 amino acids. Germline assignment: CDR1 LNHNV and CDR2 YYDKDF (reference sequence). Trimming stripped 6 bases from V and 2 bases from J, with 8 bases between. The CDR3 loop is CATSMTAGNTIYF. The DNA for the CDR3 is TGTGCCACCAGTATGACAGCTGGAAACACCATATATTTT.

The rearrangement joins TRBV7-9 to TRBJ2-7; 14 nucleotides align to TRBD2. The CDR3 covers 16 residues. CDR1 and CDR2 (germline): SEHNR, FQNEAQ (reference sequence). The J segment lost 3 bases and the V segment lost 4 bases, leaving 5 bases of the junction unmatched. CDR3 residues: CASSSTSGGAFYEQYF. The DNA for the CDR3 is TGTGCCAGCAGCTCGACTAGCGGGGGGGCCTTCTACGAGCAGTACTTC.

The chain combines TRBV27 with TRBJ1-1; D is unresolved. The CDR3 consists of 12 residues. V was pared by 5 bases and J by 4 bases, with 8 bases between. From germline, CDR1 is MNHEY and CDR2 SMNVEV (reference sequence). In DNA, the CDR3 is TGTGCCAGCAGTGGAGTCGCCACTGAAGCTTTCTTT. This sequence encodes CASSGVATEAFF.

This chain links TRBV10-1 with TRBJ2-7; 7 bases match TRBD2. Trimming cost V 5 bases and J 6 bases; bases outside gene matches: 4. In germline, CDR1 is WNHNN, CDR2 SYGVQD (reference sequence). There are 12 residues in the CDR3. The CDR3 loop is CASSSSGGEQYF. CDR3 DNA sequence: TGCGCCAGCAGTTCCTCGGGGGGCGAGCAGTACTTC.

V usage is TRBV9 and J usage is TRBJ1-1, with no clear D. Germline lookup yields CDR1 SGDLS and CDR2 YYNGEE. This CDR3 region has 14 residues. Trimming stripped 0 bases from V and 4 bases from J, with 10 bases between. CDR3 sequence (DNA): TGTGCCAGCAGCGTAGGGTGGATTGCCACTGAAGCTTTCTTT. Protein sequence: CASSVGWIATEAFF.

Comment on this clone: A read error may account for a junction end that differs from germline. This chain joins TRBV19 and TRBJ2-7, with 10 bases lining up with TRBD1. The CDR3 contains 16 residues. Germline assignment: CDR1 LNHDA and CDR2 SQIVND (reference sequence). The CDR3 protein is CASSPLGNRPGQGMNF. The CDR3 DNA is TGTGCCAGTAGTCCCTTGGGGAACCGACCGGGACAGGGGATGAACTTC.

A single count supports this clone. The chain joins TRBV5-6 to TRBJ2-1, with D unresolved. Trimming shortened V by 4 bases and J by 4 bases, and 9 bases separated the two germline ends. Germline V gene lookup returns CDR1 SGHDT and CDR2 YYEEEE. The CDR3 runs 13 residues. This CDR3 reads CASSPWGYNEQFF. The CDR3 coding sequence is TGTGCCAGCAGCCCTTGGGGATACAATGAGCAGTTCTTC.

V and J are TRBV2 and TRBJ1-2, with 11 bases fitting TRBD1. Germline trimming cut 0 bases from V and 3 bases from J; bases unmatched to any gene: 9. The CDR3 extends over 18 amino acids. Germline values: CDR1 SNHLY, CDR2 FYNNEI. The CDR3 protein is CASSEALGQGALDYGYTF. The CDR3 DNA reads as TGTGCCAGCAGTGAAGCGCTAGGACAGGGGGCTCTGGACTATGGCTACACCTTC.

This clone was observed a few times. The rearrangement joins TRBV4-1 to TRBJ1-1; D gene unclear. The V end lost 0 bases, the J end lost 0 bases, and 11 bases lay between the germline ends. The CDR3 consists of 16 residues. Germline CDR1 reads MGHRA; CDR2 reads YSYEKL. This CDR3 reads CASSQEFFRMNTEAFF. CDR3 DNA sequence: TGCGCCAGCAGCCAAGAGTTCTTCCGCATGAACACTGAAGCTTTCTTT.

This clone has just one count. The rearrangement joins TRBV10-3 to TRBJ2-2; D call uncertain. In germline, CDR1 is ENHRY, CDR2 SYGVKD. This CDR3 is built from 12 residues. V lost 3 bases and J lost 6, with 5 bases in between. CDR3: CAISDRAGELFF. For the CDR3, the DNA is TGTGCCATCAGTGATAGGGCCGGGGAGCTGTTTTTT.

V usage is TRBV4-1 and J usage is TRBJ2-3; 7 bases map to TRBD2. This CDR3 region has 15 residues. The V segment lost 5 bases and the J segment 2 bases; nucleotides outside the gene matches: 7. Germline loops: CDR1 MGHRA, CDR2 YSYEKL. The CDR3 region is CASSSGTTFTDTQYF. For the CDR3, the DNA is TGCGCCAGCAGCTCCGGGACTACTTTCACAGATACGCAGTATTTT.